This T cell receptor (beta chain) was sequenced in a study of OX40 agonist ivuxolimab in advanced cancers. Regarding the study in general: Ivuxolimab was an agonistic, fully human IgG2 monoclonal antibody directed against OX40 (CD134), a costimulatory receptor. Intravenous ivuxolimab was administered to patients every 2 weeks at six dose levels: 0.01, 0.1, 0.3, 1.5, 3 and 10 mg/kg. Of the roughly 53 patients in dose escalation, about 20 had hepatocellular carcinoma, around 15 had melanoma, 9 had renal cell carcinoma and 9 had head and neck cancer. The dose-escalation cohort was roughly 87% male with a mean age of 60 years, ranging from roughly 20 to 85. Prior anti-PD-1, anti-PD-L1 or anti-CTLA-4 therapy was permitted, and checkpoint inhibitors had been received by approximately 39% of dose-escalation patients. Three dose-escalation patients achieved partial responses, one with hepatocellular carcinoma and two with cutaneous melanoma. Peripheral TCRbeta sequencing aimed to test whether ivuxolimab altered TCR sequence diversity and caused clonal T-cell expansion. The paper reports the monotherapy dose-escalation portion (N = 52 patients) of the phase I ivuxolimab trial. Overall results and qualifications from the work: At doses of 0.1 to 3.0 mg/kg, clonal expansion of both CD4+ and CD8+ blood T cells was observed from baseline to week 6. Low levels of normalized T-cell clonal expansion were also seen in some nonresponding patients. In the 0.1-3.0 mg/kg groups, partial responders had among the lowest normalized peripheral clonal expansion, particularly in CD8+ T cells. After ivuxolimab, CD8+ T cells had more expanded clones than CD4+ T cells on average. The antigen specificity of the clonally expanded peripheral T cells was not determined.

On this clone: What this receptor recognizes is not known. It has no much larger one-base neighbor in the sample; base qualities were not kept.

Patients with a history of autoimmune disease or receiving systemic immunosuppression were excluded from the trial. In every dose cohort, peripheral blood was drawn for TCR sequencing at baseline, cycle 4 day 1, and cycle 7 day 1. Samples came from an open-label, multicenter, first-in-human phase I dose-escalation trial of ivuxolimab. Adults with locally advanced or metastatic melanoma, renal cell carcinoma, hepatocellular carcinoma or head and neck squamous cell carcinoma were enrolled in the trial. Before TCR sequencing, CD4+ T cells and CD8+ T cells from peripheral blood were sorted into separate populations. Taken from the germline V gene (reference sequence), the CDR1 and CDR2 loops are SGHNT and YYREEE. The CDR3 holds 19 amino acids from the cysteine to the phenylalanine. Kept here is only the CDR3 DNA, which spans 57 bases and is read in frame from base 1. From V the trimming removes 2 bases and from J it removes 0 bases, while the gene matches leave 11 bases of the junction unaccounted for.

Genomic DNA was extracted from sorted cells for sequencing of the TCRbeta CDR3 region. TCRbeta CDR3 regions were sequenced using the immunoSEQ Assay. Not all clones reach the TCRdb copy of this immuneACCESS table, which keeps in-frame sequences only. Checked studies attribute under half of the gap to unresolved V genes and leave the rest unexplained. Within this sample are 150,000 to 190,000 clones, with 94% of them counted one time only. In total, the top ten clones hold about 0.31% of the sample. The specimen comprised CD4+ or CD8+ T cells sorted from blood, sampled in a trial of the OX40 agonist ivuxolimab. The origin of this receptor is an adult with an advanced solid tumor such as melanoma, head and neck, liver or kidney cancer. Recombination joined TRBV5-4 with TRBJ1-1; 12 bases in between match TRBD1. The CDR3 loop reads CASSFPGQGARPVNTEAFF. The bases read TGTGCCAGCAGCTTCCCGGGACAGGGGGCCCGGCCGGTGAACACTGAAGCTTTCTTT.